Listed here are 22 T cell receptor beta chains from one sample, sequenced in a study of blood T cells in healthy people across ages. Next came a second PCR, run for roughly 6 to 11 cycles, which used a sample-barcoded 5' primer along with a J-beta primer mix. TCRdb re-called the 5' RACE reads through MiXCR, storing one row per CDR3 protein. This sample carries roughly 1,700,000 distinct CDR3 sequences, 28% of them seen once, and the ten largest clones take over 7%. Sequencing was carried out using blood. The receptors were sampled from a woman aged 25-40 years in good health.

This chain links TRBV6-1 with TRBJ2-7, with 11 bases lining up with TRBD2. The V and J ends lost 4 bases and 6 bases, in that order; junction bases with no gene match: 5. Germline V gives CDR1 MNHNS, CDR2 SASEGT. CDR3 length: 14 amino acids. This CDR3 reads CASSGLAGQSEQYF. The CDR3, as DNA: TGTGCCAGCAGTGGACTAGCGGGGCAATCCGAGCAGTACTTC.

Concerning this clonotype: At one end, the junction sequence differs from germline, possibly due to a read error. Written as DNA, the CDR3 is TGCGCCAGCAGCCCCCAACTCCAAGGGACCCAGTACTTC. Protein: CASSPQLQGTQYF. The chain uses TRBV4-3 and TRBJ2-5; D is unclear. CDR1 LGHNA and CDR2 YSLEER come from the germline V gene. The CDR3 spans 13 residues.

This clonotype occurred a few times. V gene TRBV20-1 combines with J gene TRBJ2-7; possibly TRBD1 for D (5 bases). Trimming removed 0 bases at V and 3 bases at J, with 15 bases between. The CDR3 is made up of 15 amino acids. CDR1 and CDR2 from the germline V gene are DFQATT and SNEGSKA (reference sequence). This chain's CDR3 is CSARDGRDLYYEQYF. The DNA of the CDR3 is TGCAGTGCTAGAGATGGCAGGGATCTATACTACGAGCAGTACTTC.

Written as DNA, the CDR3 is TGTGCCAGCAGCCAACTAGCGGCTAGCACAGATACGCAGTATTTT. The encoded protein is CASSQLAASTDTQYF. V usage is TRBV3-1 and J usage is TRBJ2-3; 7 positions match TRBD2. Looked up from germline, CDR1 is LGHDT and CDR2 is YNNKEL (reference sequence). This CDR3 has 15 amino acids. V shed 2 bases, J shed 0 bases, and the junction held 2 bases outside the gene matches.

About this clonotype: A junction end diverges from the germline sequence, so it may reflect a read error. This sequence joins TRBV2 and TRBJ2-5, with 10 nucleotides matching TRBD2. CDR1 and CDR2 from the germline V gene are SNHLY and FYNNEI. The CDR3 has 16 residues. The CDR3 protein is CAGSVVLAGYEETQYF. The CDR3 DNA sequence: TGTGCCGGCAGTGTAGTACTAGCGGGGTATGAAGAGACCCAGTACTTC.

The chain links TRBV21-1 to TRBJ1-2; the table's D gene call, TRBD1, was not cross checked with the DNA. TRBV21-1 is a pseudogene locus. The CDR3 totals 16 residues. The CDR3 spells CASSSRQPLANYGYTF. The CDR3, as DNA: TGTGCCAGCAGCTCCCGACAGCCGTTAGCTAACTATGGCTACACCTTC.

This clonotype showed up many times. The chain uses TRBV24-1 and TRBJ2-4; 8 bases are a match to TRBD1. This CDR3 has 15 amino acids. The V and J ends lost 5 bases and 8 bases, in that order; junction bases with no gene match: 10. CDR1 and CDR2 (germline): KGHDR, SFDVKD. CDR3 coding DNA: TGTGCCACCAGTGGGATCGGACAGGGAGTAGACATTCAGTACTTC. It specifies CATSGIGQGVDIQYF.

The sample holds many counts of this clonotype. This sequence joins TRBV12-3 or TRBV12-4 and TRBJ2-7; TRBD2 is a possible D gene (6 bases). The CDR3 contains 13 residues. The V and J ends lost 4 bases and 4 bases respectively, with 11 bases between them. The CDR3 spells CASSWDSQYEQYF. The DNA for the CDR3 is TGTGCCAGCAGTTGGGACTCCCAGTACGAGCAGTACTTC.

The gene calls are TRBV29-1 and TRBJ2-2, with D unclear. Germline values: CDR1 SQVTM, CDR2 ANQGSEA. The CDR3 totals 11 residues. V was trimmed by 3 bases and J by 5 bases, leaving 4 bases between them. Here the CDR3 reads CSVDATGELFF. For the CDR3, the DNA is TGCAGCGTTGATGCTACCGGGGAGCTGTTTTTT.

Turning to this clonotype: Since a much larger clone is just one base distant, this may be a read error. The V call is TRBV7-2, the J call TRBJ2-5, with TRBD2 matching over 7 bases. Germline V CDR1 and CDR2: SGHTA, FQGNSA. This CDR3 comprises 16 residues. The CDR3 DNA sequence: TGTGACAGCAGCTCCTTGGGAGCGGGAATTCAAGAGACCCAGTACTTC. Translation gives CDSSSLGAGIQETQYF.

Note on this clonotype: One end of the junction does not line up with germline, which may come from a read error. The V call is TRBV12-3 or TRBV12-4, the J call TRBJ2-6; a possible D gene is TRBD1 (5 bases). The CDR3 loop spans 14 amino acids. CDR3: CASSFISGANALTF. The CDR3 nucleotides are TGTGCCAGCAGTTTCATCTCTGGGGCCAACGCCCTGACTTTC.

This clonotype was counted once. This could be a read error, since a much larger clone is one nucleotide away. The V and J genes are TRBV4-3 and TRBJ2-7; 9 bases fit TRBD2. J lost 8 bases, V lost 0 bases, and 11 bases had no gene match. The CDR3 consists of 16 residues. Germline lookup yields CDR1 LGHNA and CDR2 YSLEER. The CDR3 reads CASSQEGIAGVVKQYF. The CDR3, as DNA: TGCGCCAGCAGCCAAGAGGGTATAGCGGGAGTGGTTAAGCAGTACTTC.

Worth noting for this clonotype: Mismatch with germline at one junction end may stem from a read error. This chain connects TRBV6-7 to TRBJ2-7; D is unclear. TRBV6-7 is labeled an ORF, and its function is uncertain. The CDR3 loop spans 12 amino acids. CDR3 in DNA: TGTGCCAACAGTTACGGATCGTTCGAGCAGTACTTC. It is translated as CANSYGSFEQYF.

This clonotype was observed a few times. The chain is built from TRBV6-6 and TRBJ2-7; TRBD1 might be the D (6 bases). The germline V gene encodes CDR1 MNHNY and CDR2 SVGAGI (reference sequence). The CDR3 loop spans 15 amino acids. V was shortened by 0 bases and J by 9 bases, with 18 bases between the two germline ends. The CDR3 DNA reads TGTGCCAGCAGTTACTCGTACAGGGCCCCGCCGGTGCAGTACTTC. This codes for CASSYSYRAPPVQYF.

This clonotype was seen a few times. The chain employs TRBV28 and TRBJ1-1; 8 nucleotides agree with TRBD1. Trimming at V came to 5 bases and at J to 4 bases, leaving 6 bases not matched to a gene. Germline CDR1 and CDR2: MDHEN and SYDVKM. This CDR3 has 14 amino acids. The CDR3 sequence: CASSRQTGVTEAFF. In DNA, the CDR3 is TGTGCCAGCAGTCGTCAGACAGGGGTCACTGAAGCTTTCTTT.

Details on this clonotype: Germline and junction disagree at one end, which may indicate a read error. This rearrangement joins TRBV29-1 to TRBJ1-5; D not resolved. The CDR3 consists of 13 residues. In germline, CDR1 is SQVTM, CDR2 ANQGSEA. The CDR3 is CGVGNTINQPQHF. CDR3 nucleotide sequence: TGCGGCGTTGGAAATACAATAAATCAGCCCCAGCATTTT.

This clonotype has only a few counts. The chain combines TRBV5-1 with TRBJ1-1, with D possibly TRBD1 on 6 matching bases. The CDR3 totals 17 residues. The germline V gene has CDR1 SGHRS and CDR2 YFSETQ. Trimming left V 0 bases short and J 1 base short, with 16 bases between. The CDR3 region is CASSLGGPNRPNTEAFF. The CDR3 DNA reads TGCGCCAGCAGCTTGGGGGGGCCTAACCGTCCGAACACTGAAGCTTTCTTT.

This clonotype was counted ten times or more. The V call is TRBV20-1, the J call TRBJ2-1; TRBD2 agrees at 9 bases. Germline CDR1 and CDR2: DFQATT and SNEGSKA (reference sequence). This CDR3 region has 13 residues. CDR3 DNA: TGCAGCAGACTAGCGGCCTCCTACAATGAGCAGTTCTTC. Translated, it gives CSRLAASYNEQFF.

This clonotype was detected ten times or more. The chain couples TRBV7-7 to TRBJ2-7; 8 positions agree with TRBD2. This CDR3 has 15 residues. After removal of 2 bases from V and 2 bases from J, the junction contained 5 bases not matched to a gene. CDR1 and CDR2 from the germline V gene are SSHAT and FNYEAQ (reference sequence). This CDR3 reads CASSLSSGTAYEQYF. CDR3 DNA sequence: TGTGCCAGCAGCTTAAGTAGCGGGACCGCCTACGAGCAGTACTTC.

Many counts were recorded for this clonotype. The chain uses TRBV20-1 and TRBJ2-1, with 13 positions matching TRBD2. V gave up 4 bases and J gave up 5 bases; unmatched junction bases: 2. CDR1 and CDR2 (germline): DFQATT, SNEGSKA (reference sequence). The length of the CDR3 is 14 residues. The DNA of the CDR3 is TGCAGTGCTAAGGGACTAGCGGGGAACAATGAGCAGTTCTTC. Protein sequence: CSAKGLAGNNEQFF.

The chain couples TRBV5-1 to TRBJ2-5; a possible D gene is TRBD2 (7 bases). Germline assignment: CDR1 SGHRS and CDR2 YFSETQ. The germline V and J ends were trimmed by 2 bases and 1 base, with 15 bases remaining between them. The CDR3 runs 16 residues. CDR3 loop: CASSLLGGGIQETQYF. Written as DNA, the CDR3 is TGCGCCAGCAGCTTATTGGGGGGGGGCATCCAAGAGACCCAGTACTTC.

On this clonotype itself: One base away lies a much larger clone, so this may be a sequencing read error. The chain has TRBV20-1 and TRBJ2-4, with TRBD2 matching over 8 bases. The J call may not be correct, given that the DNA end is closer to TRBJ2-5. Germline V gene lookup returns CDR1 DFQATT and CDR2 SNEGSKA (reference sequence). The CDR3 covers 11 residues. Written as DNA, the CDR3 is TGCAATCAGCGGGAGAGAGAGACCCAGTACTTC. Its translation: CNQRERETQYF.